This T cell receptor beta chain was found in a study of T cells in women clearing cervical HPV infection (dated by TCRdb to about 2018). About the study as a whole: The cases were 25 to 30 women with histologically confirmed HPV16-related CIN3 or worse, and 2 of those women had invasive cancers. The 20 to 25 controls were women who cleared a single incident HPV16 infection within 12 months without developing precancer or cancer. Blood from cases was collected at the visit where the lesion was first found, while blood from controls was collected once the infection could no longer be detected. For cases, a median interval of 149 days, with an interquartile range of roughly 80 to 200 days, was observed between lesion detection and blood sampling. Since HLA typing was available for only a few women, HLA type could not be ruled out as a confounder. An exploratory proof-of-principle case-control study, nested within the Guanacaste HPV Natural History Study in Costa Rica, was conducted to compare TCR repertoires across cervical HPV16 outcomes. Cases and controls were matched on age within five years and on year of sample collection. Cases had a median age of around 32 years and controls had a median age of 38, with no significant differences in baseline characteristics. In the parent cohort, 10,000 to 11,000 women aged 18 or older were enrolled in Guanacaste, Costa Rica, during about 1993 to 1994 and then followed for under nine years. Five blinded duplicates per group were added as quality controls, giving around 60 samples: 50 or so participants and roughly 10 replicates. What the research found in general, with its limitations: Cases were distinguished from controls with an estimated AUC of roughly 0.81 by random forest classifiers combining richness and V gene abundances. Because T-cell numbers per sample were unknown, differences in richness could reflect varying T-cell content rather than repertoire biology. Cases had lower TRBV6-7 relative abundance than controls (about 0.1% versus 0.15%; Bonferroni P = 0.0008). Because of the cross-sectional design, the study could not determine whether the associations came before infection or resulted from infection, and neither effector/memory subsets nor HPV-specific T cells were isolated. Significantly higher TCR repertoire richness was observed in CIN3+ cases than in controls across sequencing depths, whereas no difference in evenness was found.

TCR beta CDR3 regions were amplified by multiplex PCR using the immunoSEQ assay from an average of 1200 ng genomic DNA per sample. Primer bias was corrected in the assay by using a complete synthetic TCR repertoire to establish an amplification baseline. Amplicons were sequenced on the Illumina platform. As for how the authors treated the data: Error correction of the sequences involved clustering with frequency ratios plus a modified nearest-neighbor algorithm, after which the sequences were analyzed in the immunoSEQ Analyzer using IMGT gene definitions. At each rarefaction depth, TCR richness and evenness were averaged over 20 rarefaction repeats, and samples with fewer sequences than the depth were excluded. Relative abundances of V, D and J genes were compared between groups using Wilcoxon rank sum tests, with FDR correction applied. In the blinded duplicates, the intraclass correlation was about 95% for TCR richness and averaged approximately 82% across approximately 60 gene segments. The immuneACCESS repertoire file appears here via TCRdb, limited to in-frame rearrangements. These files lack a portion of the clones; in checked studies, under half of the deficit traces to unresolved V genes, and the cause of the others is not known. V and J calls and clone size are given by that table; D and trimming were obtained from the DNA. The data table for this sample lists about 20,000 clones. 5% of the sample is held by the ten biggest clonotypes.

CDR1 MNHEY and CDR2 SVGEGT were looked up in the germline V gene. Its CDR3 holds 15 amino acids, cysteine through phenylalanine. Only the CDR3 bases that were read are kept: 36 of them, in frame from base 1. Every participant had a single incident cervical HPV16 infection, and prevalent HPV16 infections were excluded. Cervical HPV DNA was detected by MY09/MY11 PCR and genotyped by dot-blot hybridization. Approximately 16 mL of heparinized blood were centrifuged, and the buffy coat was aliquoted, frozen at -30°C, then stored at -80°C. Genomic DNA was extracted from buffy coat specimens using QIAGEN kits. As for this clone: Its specific antigen is unknown. The read terminates 3 residues ahead of where the CDR3 ends, so the germline J gene completes it.

The source material was blood buffy coat. This TCR derives from a woman between 18 and 70 years old with a cervical HPV16 infection that either progressed to CIN3+ or cleared (not recorded which). The V gene is TRBV6-2 or TRBV6-3 and the J gene is TRBJ1-2, and 10 junctional nucleotides match TRBD1. The CDR3 in this case is CASRPSGQGYYDYTF. CDR3 DNA, as far as it was read: TGTGCCAGCAGGCCTTCGGGACAGGGGTACTACGAC.